The 21 T cell receptor beta chains listed next were all sequenced from one sample in a study of neurological immune-mediated disorders. TCRdb re-analysed the 5' RACE reads in MiXCR, keeping a single row per CDR3 protein. Here the sample spans about 55,000 distinct CDR3 sequences, about 4.2% being singletons. Sample: PBMCs. The receptors here all came from a man between 45 and 60 years old with multiple sclerosis.

Ten or more counts support this clonotype. The rearrangement uses TRBV5-1 and TRBJ2-3; 7 bases are shared with TRBD2. V lost 4 bases, J lost 3 bases, and 14 bases stayed unmatched. The CDR3 sequence is 17 residues long. Germline V CDR1 and CDR2: SGHRS, YFSETQ. The CDR3 sequence is CASSPWTRRAQTDTQYF. CDR3 nucleotide sequence: TGCGCCAGCAGCCCTTGGACTAGGAGGGCACAGACAGATACGCAGTATTTT.

At least ten counts were recorded for this clonotype. The rearrangement joins TRBV6-2 or TRBV6-3 to TRBJ2-5; D not resolved. Per the germline V gene, CDR1 is MNHEY and CDR2 is SVGEGT. Trimming left V 6 bases short and J 1 base short, with 9 bases between. The CDR3 contains 13 residues. The CDR3 DNA reads as TGTGCCAGCAGACGAAGTATCCAAGAGACCCAGTACTTC. Its translation is CASRRSIQETQYF.

This clonotype has at least ten counts. The V and J genes are TRBV6-5 and TRBJ2-7; D perhaps matches TRBD1 (5 bases). V was cut by 6 bases and J by 4 bases, with 22 bases left in between. Per germline, CDR1 MNHEY and CDR2 SVGAGI. This CDR3 spans 16 amino acids. The CDR3 protein is CASRTVGAEEDYEQYF. CDR3 bases: TGTGCCAGCAGGACAGTTGGGGCAGAAGAGGATTACGAGCAGTACTTC.

The V and J genes are TRBV20-1 and TRBJ1-2; D remains ambiguous. CDR1 DFQATT and CDR2 SNEGSKA come from the germline V gene (reference sequence). Trimming took 6 bases from V and 0 from J, leaving 14 bases between them. The CDR3 extends over 14 amino acids. Here the CDR3 DNA reads TGCAGTGCCCAAGCACGGAGCGCTAACTATGGCTACACCTTC. Translating it yields CSAQARSANYGYTF.

In its sample, this clonotype was seen many times. The rearrangement uses TRBV29-1 and TRBJ2-3, with TRBD2 identical over 7 bases. V was clipped by 3 bases and J by 6 bases; unmatched bases: 3. Per the germline V gene, CDR1 is SQVTM and CDR2 is ANQGSEA. This CDR3 comprises 12 residues. The CDR3: CSVDGGRDTQYF. In DNA form, the CDR3 reads TGCAGCGTTGACGGGGGGAGGGATACGCAGTATTTT.

This clonotype was counted at least ten times. J is TRBJ1-1 and V is TRBV7-9; no firm D call. Germline loops: CDR1 SEHNR, CDR2 FQNEAQ (reference sequence). The CDR3 is 12 amino acids. The ends were cut back, 7 bases at V and 1 base at J, with 7 bases in the middle. CDR3 amino acids: CASKVGNTEAFF. The CDR3 DNA sequence: TGTGCCAGCAAAGTGGGGAACACTGAAGCTTTCTTT.

On this clonotype: A read error may produce the germline difference seen at one junction end. The rearrangement joins TRBV7-9 to TRBJ1-5; D may be TRBD1 (5 bases). In germline, CDR1 is SEHNR, CDR2 FQNEAQ (reference sequence). The CDR3 consists of 13 residues. Written as DNA, the CDR3 is TGTGCCAGCAGCTTGGGGGAGGGTCAGCCCCAGAATTTT. As protein: CASSLGEGQPQNF.

The rearrangement joins TRBV7-6 to TRBJ2-3; no definite D call. The CDR3 sequence is 14 residues long. Germline V gene data show CDR1 as SGHVS and CDR2 as FNYEAQ. V lost 0 bases and J 2 bases, leaving 6 bases between the germline ends. CDR3 in amino acids: CASSLAISTDTQYF. The DNA for the CDR3 is TGTGCCAGCAGCTTAGCGATCTCCACAGATACGCAGTATTTT.

There are many counts of this clonotype. This chain joins TRBV5-1 and TRBJ2-3; tentatively, D is TRBD1 (6 bases). CDR1 is SGHRS, CDR2 YFSETQ, per germline. V lost 3 bases and J 6 bases, leaving 20 bases between the germline ends. The CDR3 is 16 residues long. The DNA of the CDR3 is TGCGCCAGCAGCTGGGGGACAAGGGGCGACCTGGATACGCAGTATTTT. Translated, it gives CASSWGTRGDLDTQYF.

To note about this clonotype: A much larger clone differs by one base, so this may be a read error. The V call is TRBV29-1, the J call TRBJ2-1, with D possibly being TRBD2 (7 bases). This CDR3 has 14 residues. With 8 bases removed from V and 4 bases from J, the gap between germline ends came to 18 bases. CDR1 and CDR2 (germline): SQVTM, ANQGSEA. CDR3 amino acids: CSPSAGAEYNEQFF. The CDR3 region has the DNA TGCAGCCCTTCGGCGGGGGCGGAGTACAATGAGCAGTTCTTC.

This clonotype was detected ten times or more. The chain combines TRBV7-9 with TRBJ1-1; 9 bases are shared with TRBD1. Germline trimming cut 5 bases from V and 3 bases from J; bases unmatched to any gene: 13. The CDR3 extends over 17 amino acids. Looked up from germline, CDR1 is SEHNR and CDR2 is FQNEAQ (reference sequence). The chain's CDR3 is CASSILSGTGIDTEAFF. The CDR3 bases are TGTGCCAGCAGCATACTCTCCGGGACAGGGATCGACACTGAAGCTTTCTTT.

V gene TRBV18 combines with J gene TRBJ1-4, with D uncertain. The V gene's germline CDR1 is KGHSH and CDR2 LQKENI. The CDR3 spans 13 residues. V was pared by 2 bases and J by 7 bases, with 8 bases between. CDR3 loop: CASSPGIGEKLFF. The CDR3 bases are TGTGCCAGCTCACCAGGGATCGGTGAAAAACTGTTTTTT.

This clonotype came up a few times. This may arise from a read error, as a much more abundant clone is one base away. The chain uses TRBV20-1 and TRBJ1-5; weak D call: TRBD1 (5 bases). The CDR3 is 13 residues long. Germline lookup yields CDR1 DFQATT and CDR2 SNEGSKA (reference sequence). CDR3 DNA sequence: TGCAGTGCTAGACCGACAGTCAATCAGCCCCAGAATTTT. It is translated as CSARPTVNQPQNF.

This clonotype was found many times. This chain connects TRBV19 to TRBJ2-3, with TRBD1 identical over 7 bases. The germline V gene has CDR1 LNHDA and CDR2 SQIVND (reference sequence). The CDR3 has 15 amino acids. V dropped 5 bases and J dropped 4; count of bases not matched to a gene: 9. This chain's CDR3 is CASSWGTEWSDTQYF. CDR3 DNA sequence: TGTGCCAGTAGTTGGGGGACAGAGTGGTCAGATACGCAGTATTTT.

In this sample, this clonotype turned up many times. The chain carries TRBV24-1 and TRBJ2-1, with D maybe TRBD1 (6 bases). This CDR3 comprises 15 residues. V was cut by 10 bases and J by 0 bases, with 15 bases left in between. Germline lookup yields CDR1 KGHDR and CDR2 SFDVKD. The CDR3 reads CATQGRTSSYNEQFF. In nucleotides, the CDR3 is TGTGCCACACAGGGACGGACCAGCTCCTACAATGAGCAGTTCTTC.

The chain joins TRBV11-2 to TRBJ2-2, with a possible D match to TRBD1 (6 bases). The V end was cut by 5 bases, the J end by 7 bases, with 11 bases between. This CDR3 has 13 residues. The germline V gene encodes CDR1 SGHAT and CDR2 FQNNGV. The CDR3 coding sequence is TGTGCCAGCAGCCCACAGGGCTTCGGGGAGCTGTTTTTT. It translates to CASSPQGFGELFF.

This clonotype appeared many times. The J gene is TRBJ1-2, the V gene TRBV5-6; possibly TRBD1 for D (6 bases). Per the germline V gene, CDR1 is SGHDT and CDR2 is YYEEEE. CDR3 length: 13 amino acids. Trimming took 2 bases from V and 6 from J, leaving 11 bases between them. The CDR3 region is CASSFPGAHGYTF. Here the CDR3 DNA reads TGTGCCAGCAGCTTCCCGGGGGCGCATGGCTACACCTTC. The full variable domain, with the rest looked up from reference TRBV5-6 and TRBJ1-2, is DAGVTQSPTHLIKTRGQQVTLRCSPKSGHDTVSWYQQALGQGPQFIFQYYEEEERQRGNFPDRFSGHQFPNYSSELNVNALLLGDSALYLCASSFPGAHGYTFGSGTRLTVV.

This clonotype was seen ten or more times. The rearrangement uses TRBV5-1 and TRBJ1-3; D unresolved. Deletions cut 0 bases from V and 0 bases from J, with 4 bases between. Germline V gene sequence: CDR1 SGHRS, CDR2 YFSETQ. The CDR3 has 14 residues. The CDR3 coding sequence is TGCGCCAGCAGCTTGGAAGGCTCTGGAAACACCATATATTTT. This translates into CASSLEGSGNTIYF.

In its sample, this clonotype was seen many times. A junction end diverges from the germline sequence, so it may reflect a read error. The chain employs TRBV20-1 and TRBJ1-5; D uncertain. Per germline, CDR1 DFQATT and CDR2 SNEGSKA (reference sequence). CDR3 length: 14 amino acids. The CDR3 nucleotides are TGCAGTACTAGTGGGGAACATAGCAATCAGCCCCAGCATTTT. This gives the protein CSTSGEHSNQPQHF.

This clonotype was seen many times. The chain employs TRBV5-8 and TRBJ2-1; 7 bases are a match to TRBD1. The germline V gene has CDR1 SGHTS and CDR2 YDEGEE. Trimming at V came to 0 bases and at J to 9 bases, leaving 9 bases not matched to a gene. The CDR3 length is 15 residues. The chain's CDR3 is CASSLGTGVFIEQFF. CDR3 DNA: TGTGCCAGCAGCTTGGGGACAGGAGTGTTCATTGAGCAGTTCTTC. Looking up the rest from reference TRBV5-8 and TRBJ2-1 gives the full variable domain: EAGVTQSPTHLIKTRGQQATLRCSPISGHTSVYWYQQALGLGLQFLLWYDEGEERNRGNFPPRFSGRQFPNYSSELNVNALELEDSALYLCASSLGTGVFIEQFFGPGTRLTVL.

The rearrangement joins TRBV27 to TRBJ2-7, with 7 bases matching TRBD2. Losses at the gene ends were 8 bases for V and 0 bases for J; bases not matched to a gene: 7. The CDR3 extends over 14 amino acids. The germline V gene has CDR1 MNHEY and CDR2 SMNVEV (reference sequence). The CDR3 spells CASGTRGSSYEQYF. The CDR3 DNA is TGTGCCAGCGGAACTCGCGGGAGCTCCTACGAGCAGTACTTC.